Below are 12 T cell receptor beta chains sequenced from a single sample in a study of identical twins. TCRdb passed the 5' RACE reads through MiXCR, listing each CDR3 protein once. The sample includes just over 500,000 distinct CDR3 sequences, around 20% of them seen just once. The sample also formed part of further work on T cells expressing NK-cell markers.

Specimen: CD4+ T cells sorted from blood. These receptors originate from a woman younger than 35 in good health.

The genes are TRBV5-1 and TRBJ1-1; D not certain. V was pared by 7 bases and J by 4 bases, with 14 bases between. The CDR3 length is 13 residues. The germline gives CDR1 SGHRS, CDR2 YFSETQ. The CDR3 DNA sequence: TGCGCCAGCGGGGAACAAGGGAGCACTGAAGCTTTCTTT. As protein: CASGEQGSTEAFF.

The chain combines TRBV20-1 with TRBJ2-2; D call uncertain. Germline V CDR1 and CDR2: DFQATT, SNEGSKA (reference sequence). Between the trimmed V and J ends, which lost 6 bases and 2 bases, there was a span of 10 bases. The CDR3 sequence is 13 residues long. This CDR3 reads CSAWESNTGELFF. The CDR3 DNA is TGCAGTGCCTGGGAATCTAACACCGGGGAGCTGTTTTTT.

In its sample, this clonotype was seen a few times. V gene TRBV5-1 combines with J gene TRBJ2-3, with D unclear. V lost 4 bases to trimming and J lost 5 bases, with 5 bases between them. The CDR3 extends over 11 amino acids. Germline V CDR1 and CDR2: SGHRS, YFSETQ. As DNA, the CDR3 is TGCGCCAGCAGCAAGGAAGATACGCAGTATTTT. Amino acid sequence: CASSKEDTQYF. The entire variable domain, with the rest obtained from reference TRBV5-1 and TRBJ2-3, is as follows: KAGVTQTPRYLIKTRGQQVTLSCSPISGHRSVSWYQQTPGQGLQFLFEYFSETQRNKGNFPGRFSGRQFSNSRSEMNVSTLELGDSALYLCASSKEDTQYFGPGTRLTVL.

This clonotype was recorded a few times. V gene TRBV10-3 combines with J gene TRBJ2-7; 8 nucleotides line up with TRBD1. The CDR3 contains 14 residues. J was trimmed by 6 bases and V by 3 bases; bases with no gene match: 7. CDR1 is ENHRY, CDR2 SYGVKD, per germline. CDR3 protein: CAISDTGGSGEQYF. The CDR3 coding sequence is TGTGCCATCAGTGATACAGGGGGATCTGGCGAGCAGTACTTC.

CDR3 DNA sequence: TGTGCCAGCAGTGTTCACAGGGAGGGCACTGAAGCTTTCTTT. Residues: CASSVHREGTEAFF. This chain joins TRBV12-3 or TRBV12-4 and TRBJ1-1, with D possibly being TRBD1 (6 bases). The CDR3 is made up of 14 amino acids. The ends were cut back, 5 bases at V and 4 bases at J, with 14 bases in the middle.

For the CDR3, the DNA is TGTGCCAGCAGTTACTCCAGGGACGCCGGGGAGCTGTTTTTT. Residues: CASSYSRDAGELFF. The genes are TRBV6-5 and TRBJ2-2; D possibly uses TRBD1 or TRBD2 (5 bases each). Trimming pared 0 bases from V and 6 bases from J, leaving 8 bases between. Germline V gives CDR1 MNHEY, CDR2 SVGAGI. The CDR3 extends over 14 amino acids.

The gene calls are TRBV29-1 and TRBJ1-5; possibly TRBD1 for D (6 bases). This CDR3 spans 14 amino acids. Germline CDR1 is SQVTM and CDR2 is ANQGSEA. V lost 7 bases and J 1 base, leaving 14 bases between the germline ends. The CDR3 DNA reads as TGCAGCGCAAGCAGGGGTTCCAGCAATCAGCCCCAGCATTTT. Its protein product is CSASRGSSNQPQHF.

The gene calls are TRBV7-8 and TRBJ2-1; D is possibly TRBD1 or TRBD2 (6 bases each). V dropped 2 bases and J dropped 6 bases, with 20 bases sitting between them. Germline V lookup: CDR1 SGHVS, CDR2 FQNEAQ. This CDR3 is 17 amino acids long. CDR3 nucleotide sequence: TGTGCCAGCAGCTTACCCTCCACGGGGGCCTTCCTCAATGAGCAGTTCTTC. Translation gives CASSLPSTGAFLNEQFF.

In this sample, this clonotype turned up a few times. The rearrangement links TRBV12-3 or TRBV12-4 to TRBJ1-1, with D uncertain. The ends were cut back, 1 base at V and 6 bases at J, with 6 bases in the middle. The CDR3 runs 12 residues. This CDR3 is CASSLVPPEAFF. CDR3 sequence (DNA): TGTGCCAGCAGTTTAGTTCCCCCTGAAGCTTTCTTT.

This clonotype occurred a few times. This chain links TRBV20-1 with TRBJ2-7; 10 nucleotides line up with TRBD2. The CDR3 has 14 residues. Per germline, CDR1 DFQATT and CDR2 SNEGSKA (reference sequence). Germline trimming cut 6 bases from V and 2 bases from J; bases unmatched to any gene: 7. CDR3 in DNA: TGCAGTGCGGGTAGCGGGAGGTTTCCCTACGAGCAGTACTTC. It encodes CSAGSGRFPYEQYF.

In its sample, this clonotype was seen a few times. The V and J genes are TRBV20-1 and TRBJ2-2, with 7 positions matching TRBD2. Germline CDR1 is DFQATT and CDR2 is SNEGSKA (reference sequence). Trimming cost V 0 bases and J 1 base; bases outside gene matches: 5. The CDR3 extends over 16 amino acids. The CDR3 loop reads CSARDPREGNTGELFF. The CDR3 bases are TGCAGTGCTAGAGATCCGAGGGAGGGGAACACCGGGGAGCTGTTTTTT.

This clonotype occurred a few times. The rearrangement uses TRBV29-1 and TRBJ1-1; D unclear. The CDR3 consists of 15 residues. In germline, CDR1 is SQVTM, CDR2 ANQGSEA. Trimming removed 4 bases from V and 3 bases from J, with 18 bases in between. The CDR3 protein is CSVGVVALQDTEAFF. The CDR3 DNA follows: TGCAGCGTTGGTGTTGTCGCCCTCCAGGACACTGAAGCTTTCTTT.